The 5 T cell receptor beta chains given below trace back to one sample, sequenced in a study of cytomegalovirus exposure and HLA in healthy donors. PCR was performed using 60 Vbeta and 13 Jbeta primers. Libraries were prepared by immunoSEQ multiplex PCR; TCRdb keeps only in-frame clonotypes and omits some of them. Among around 95,000 clones listed, under 80% were seen once. Sequencing was performed on PBMCs. These receptors were collected from a man aged 25 to 45 in good health and CMV-seropositive.

In its sample, this clone was seen once. The gene calls are TRBV5-6 and TRBJ2-5, with 8 bases that match TRBD1. Germline V lookup: CDR1 SGHDT, CDR2 YYEEEE. J was trimmed by 3 bases and V by 4 bases; bases with no gene match: 8. The CDR3 is made up of 15 amino acids. The CDR3 nucleotides are TGTGCCAGCAGCATCGGACAGGGTCCCGAAGAGACCCAGTACTTC. Translation: CASSIGQGPEETQYF.

This clone turned up a few times. J is TRBJ1-6 and V is TRBV7-9; 7 bases fit TRBD1. V shed 5 bases, J shed 3 bases, and the junction held 7 bases outside the gene matches. Per the germline V gene, CDR1 is SEHNR and CDR2 is FQNEAQ (reference sequence). The CDR3 is 16 amino acids. CDR3 nucleotide sequence: TGTGCCAGCAGCCCCAGACAGGGAGACTATAATTCACCCCTCCACTTT. Amino acid sequence: CASSPRQGDYNSPLHF.

This clone was seen a few times. The chain is built from TRBV2 and TRBJ1-6, with D hard to call. Per germline, CDR1 SNHLY and CDR2 FYNNEI. Trimming left V 3 bases short and J 7 bases short, with 16 bases between. The CDR3 contains 16 residues. CDR3 in amino acids: CASSDTPGGGNSPLHF. CDR3 coding DNA: TGTGCCAGCAGTGACACCCCAGGCGGAGGGAATTCACCCCTCCACTTT.

The DNA of the CDR3 is TGTGCCAGCAGCCAATGGACAGGGGTTTTTGGCACTGAAGCTTTCTTT. Encoded protein: CASSQWTGVFGTEAFF. This sequence joins TRBV9 and TRBJ1-1; 9 positions agree with TRBD1. The CDR3 runs 16 residues. Germline assignment: CDR1 SGDLS and CDR2 YYNGEE. Trimming at V came to 4 bases and at J to 4 bases, leaving 11 bases not matched to a gene.

V gene TRBV6-5 combines with J gene TRBJ1-2; 7 bases fit TRBD1. From germline, CDR1 is MNHEY and CDR2 SVGAGI. J gave up 8 bases and V 6 bases, and 9 bases lay outside the gene matches. This CDR3 is built from 13 residues. CDR3 residues: CASSFADRVGYTF. The CDR3 nucleotides are TGTGCCAGCAGCTTTGCCGACAGGGTAGGCTACACCTTC.